The 8 T cell receptor beta chains below come from one sample, sequenced in a study of radiation and T cells in renal cell carcinoma. Only in-frame clones appear in the TCRdb table, and some are missing; sequencing was by immunoSEQ multiplex PCR. The data contain some 120,000 clones, 80% to 90% of them singletons. As for time point: blood 2 weeks post-SBRT. The sample's treatment: 15 Gy SBRT to primary tumor, nephrectomy 4 weeks later. The sequenced sample was blood, obtained from a patient whose treatment included radiotherapy and nephrectomy. Every receptor here comes from a woman in her sixties with renal cell carcinoma.

The chain recombines TRBV2 with TRBJ2-1; D remains unclear. CDR1 is SNHLY and CDR2 is FYNNEI in the germline V gene. The CDR3 runs 11 residues. The V gene lost 8 bases and the J gene lost 6 bases, with 8 bases spanning the gap. CDR3 loop: CASHRLNEQFF. Written as DNA, the CDR3 is TGTGCCAGCCATAGACTCAATGAGCAGTTCTTC.

The chain is built from TRBV28 and TRBJ1-5, with D perhaps matching TRBD1 (6 bases). This CDR3 is built from 15 residues. Per germline, CDR1 MDHEN and CDR2 SYDVKM. Trimming took off 4 bases at V and 2 bases at J, with 12 bases between the two ends. The CDR3 DNA reads TGTGCCAGCAGTTCAGTGGGGGCAGGCAATCAGCCCCAGCATTTT. It specifies CASSSVGAGNQPQHF. Drawing the rest from reference TRBV28 and TRBJ1-5, the complete variable domain is DVKVTQSSRYLVKRTGEKVFLECVQDMDHENMFWYRQDPGLGLRLIYFSYDVKMKEKGDIPEGYSVSREKKERFSLILESASTNQTSMYLCASSSVGAGNQPQHFGDGTRLSIL.

This clone has at least ten counts. The V gene is TRBV4-1, the J gene TRBJ1-1, with a weak D call TRBD1 (6 bases). CDR1 is MGHRA and CDR2 is YSYEKL in the germline V gene. Trimming took 1 base from V and 6 from J, leaving 18 bases between them. The CDR3 spans 16 residues. The CDR3 sequence: CASSQGHQGYGAEAFF. The CDR3, as DNA: TGCGCCAGCAGCCAAGGTCATCAGGGGTACGGGGCTGAAGCTTTCTTT.

This clone was observed a few times. The chain links TRBV19 to TRBJ1-5; the D gene is possibly TRBD1 (5 bases). Between the trimmed V and J ends, which lost 5 bases and 3 bases, there was a span of 11 bases. This CDR3 comprises 14 residues. Germline V gives CDR1 LNHDA, CDR2 SQIVND (reference sequence). The CDR3 reads CASSVQGFNQPQHF. The CDR3 region has the DNA TGTGCCAGTAGTGTTCAGGGTTTCAATCAGCCCCAGCATTTT.

This chain uses TRBV14 with TRBJ1-4; possible D gene TRBD1, 5 bases. V was trimmed by 6 bases and J by 2 bases, leaving 16 bases between them. CDR1 is SGHDN and CDR2 is FVKESK in the germline V gene. The CDR3 sequence is 16 residues long. This chain's CDR3 is CASRRQTARTNEKLFF. CDR3 sequence (DNA): TGTGCCAGCAGGAGACAGACAGCTCGCACTAATGAAAAACTGTTTTTT.

V and J are TRBV2 and TRBJ2-3; weak D call: TRBD2 (6 bases). The ends were cut back, 10 bases at V and 6 bases at J, with 20 bases in the middle. The CDR3 consists of 14 residues. Per germline, CDR1 SNHLY and CDR2 FYNNEI. Here the CDR3 DNA reads TGTGCCACAGAGAGTCGGGACTCCCAGGATACGCAGTATTTT. Amino acids: CATESRDSQDTQYF.

CDR3 region: CASSFVSSYEQYF. The CDR3 region has the DNA TGTGCCAGCAGCTTCGTTTCTAGCTACGAGCAGTACTTC. The J gene is TRBJ2-7, the V gene TRBV4-2; D call uncertain. The V and J ends lost 5 bases and 3 bases respectively, with 11 bases between them. This CDR3 has 13 residues. Germline CDR1 and CDR2: LGHNA and YNFKEQ.

This rearrangement joins TRBV6-5 to TRBJ1-2; TRBD1 agrees at 8 bases. Per germline, CDR1 MNHEY and CDR2 SVGAGI. Losses at the gene ends were 7 bases for V and 4 bases for J; bases not matched to a gene: 8. The CDR3 contains 14 residues. The chain's CDR3 is CASTRTGKSYGYTF. The CDR3 nucleotides are TGTGCCAGCACCCGGACAGGGAAAAGCTATGGCTACACCTTC.